This T cell receptor beta chain was captured in a study of Ad26.COV2.S vaccination and SARS-CoV-2 variants. Study information: The study gave Ad26.COV2.S intramuscularly, once or twice 56 days apart. Overall study findings and caveats: Total responses of T cells may have been underestimated by the analyses of TCR breadth and depth. Among vaccine recipients, spike-specific TCR breadth exceeded that of placebo recipients.

TCRdb's table, derived via immunoSEQ multiplex PCR, lists solely in-frame clones and lacks some. Of some 290,000 clones in the sample, just under 85% were seen once. In the case of this clone: No antigen is known for it.

Germline V gives CDR1 GTSNPN, CDR2 SVGIG (reference sequence). CDR3 size: 11 residues. Between the trimmed V and J ends, which lost 2 bases and 13 bases, there was a span of 14 bases. Treatment meaning: roughly 18 received Ad26.COV2.S at low or high dose, single or two shots; about 5 received placebo; per-sample allocation not given. Samples came from day 63 after the first vaccine or placebo injection. The sample here was peripheral blood, taken in a trial of Ad26.COV2.S vaccine versus placebo. This chain connects TRBV30 to TRBJ1-2, with a tentative D call TRBD1 (6 bases). This clonotype was obtained from a person aged 18-60 years who received the Ad26.COV2.S COVID-19 vaccine or a placebo. In DNA form, the CDR3 reads TGTGCCTGGAGTAGCCGACACAGGGTCACCTTC. Its translation: CAWSSRHRVTF.